This passage covers 5 T cell receptor beta chains from one sample sequenced in a study of CD8+CD57+ T cells in acquired aplastic anemia. All sequencing subjects had displayed CD8+CD57+ cell expansion on flow cytometry. Genomic DNA provided the template from which TCR beta VDJ and CDR3 profiles were obtained. TCRdb reprocessed the reads with MiXCR, giving one entry per CDR3 protein. The sample has around 220,000 distinct CDR3 sequences; approximately 51% are singletons. The sample was sorted CD4+, CD8+, or CD8+CD57+ T cells (not recorded which) from PBMCs. The receptor set was obtained from a human donor with aplastic anemia.

A note on this clonotype: Since the CDR3 does not end with the conserved phenylalanine or tryptophan, this likely comes from a read error. The chain couples TRBV7-9 to TRBJ2-7; possibly TRBD1 or TRBD2 for D (5 bases each). V gave up 11 bases and J gave up 2 bases, with 16 bases separating them. The germline CDR1 and CDR2 sequences are SEHNR and FQNEAQ (reference sequence). CDR3 length: 13 residues. The CDR3 region is CAAREPHAYEQYL. In DNA, the CDR3 is TGTGCCGCCAGGGAGCCCCACGCCTACGAGCAGTACCTC.

V usage is TRBV6-6 and J usage is TRBJ1-6; TRBD1 might be the D (6 bases). The CDR3 loop spans 16 amino acids. V was clipped by 5 bases and J by 4 bases, with 15 bases between them. CDR1 MNHNY and CDR2 SVGAGI come from the germline V gene (reference sequence). The CDR3 protein is CASSHRGDLYNSPLHF. The CDR3 region has the DNA TGTGCCAGCAGTCATAGGGGGGACTTGTATAATTCACCCCTCCACTTT.

This clonotype has at least ten counts. The chain recombines TRBV11-2 with TRBJ2-7, with D perhaps given as TRBD1 or TRBD2 (5 bases each). Trimming pared 6 bases from V and 0 bases from J, leaving 12 bases between. This CDR3 comprises 14 residues. CDR1 is SGHAT and CDR2 is FQNNGV in the germline V gene. This CDR3 is CASRGDSYSYEQYF. CDR3 bases: TGTGCCAGCAGGGGGGATAGTTACTCCTACGAGCAGTACTTC.

This clonotype was recorded at least ten times. DNA for the CDR3: TGCGCCAGCAGCCCGGATCTAGGAGCCATGAACACTGAAGCTTTCTTT. Protein product: CASSPDLGAMNTEAFF. The chain links TRBV5-1 to TRBJ1-1, with D hard to call. Germline loops: CDR1 SGHRS, CDR2 YFSETQ. V was clipped by 4 bases and J by 0 bases, with 16 bases between them. The CDR3 consists of 16 residues.

The sample holds many counts of this clonotype. This chain uses TRBV11-2 with TRBJ2-1; D gene ambiguous. Between the trimmed V and J ends, which lost 1 base and 3 bases, there was a span of 7 bases. Germline CDR1 is SGHAT and CDR2 is FQNNGV. The CDR3 runs 14 residues. The CDR3 DNA follows: TGTGCCAGCAGCTTAGGGCAGGACTACAATGAGCAGTTCTTC. Translating it yields CASSLGQDYNEQFF.